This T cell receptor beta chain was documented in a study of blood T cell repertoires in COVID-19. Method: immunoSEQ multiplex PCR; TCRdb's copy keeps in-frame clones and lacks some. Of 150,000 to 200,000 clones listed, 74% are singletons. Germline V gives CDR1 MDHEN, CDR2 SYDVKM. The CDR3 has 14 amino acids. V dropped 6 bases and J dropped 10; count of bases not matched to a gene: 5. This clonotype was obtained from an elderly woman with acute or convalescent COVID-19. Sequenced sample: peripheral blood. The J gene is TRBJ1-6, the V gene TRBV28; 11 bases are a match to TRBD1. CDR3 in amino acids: CASSPDRGLSPLHF. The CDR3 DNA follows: TGTGCCAGCAGCCCGGACAGGGGGCTCTCACCCCTCCACTTT.